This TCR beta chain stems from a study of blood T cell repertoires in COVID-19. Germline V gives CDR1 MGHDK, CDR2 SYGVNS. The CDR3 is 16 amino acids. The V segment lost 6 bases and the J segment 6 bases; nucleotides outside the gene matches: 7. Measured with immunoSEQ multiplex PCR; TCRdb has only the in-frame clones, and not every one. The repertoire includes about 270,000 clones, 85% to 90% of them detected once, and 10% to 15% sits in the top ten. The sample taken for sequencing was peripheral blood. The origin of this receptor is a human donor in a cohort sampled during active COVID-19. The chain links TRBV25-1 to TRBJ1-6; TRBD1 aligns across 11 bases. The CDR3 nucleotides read TGTGCCAGCAGCTTAACCGGGACAGGGGGTAATTCACCCCTCCACTTT. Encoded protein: CASSLTGTGGNSPLHF.